These T cell receptor beta chains were read from a single sample in a study of breast tumors, draining lymph nodes, adjacent tissues. One entry per CDR3 protein, called by TCRdb with MiXCR from the multiplex PCR reads. This table holds fewer than 85,000 distinct CDR3 sequences, about 21% found once. What was sequenced was axillary lymph node tissue. The source of these receptors is a female donor with breast cancer. Some clones in this sample may be carry-over from other donors' samples. CDR3s include the opening cysteine and the closing phenylalanine or tryptophan. Each record gives: V gene, D gene, clone size, J gene, CDR3 protein, CDR3 DNA. D genes are given only for firm matches. Where a row states a size, it is once, few, many or the class of an expanded clone; other rows omit it.

>TRBV28|NA|NA|TRBJ2-5
CASSGNREETQYF
TGTGCCAGCAGTGGAAACAGGGAGGAGACCCAGTACTTC
>TRBV28|TRBD1|once|TRBJ1-2
CASSSGSQQGTYGYTF
TGTGCCAGCAGCTCCGGCTCACAACAGGGGACCTATGGCTACACCTTC
>TRBV20-1|TRBD2|many|TRBJ2-7
CSAEGTRDSYEQYF
TGCAGTGCTGAGGGGACTAGGGATAGCTACGAGCAGTACTTC
>TRBV15|NA|many|TRBJ2-1
CATSSPGTSHNEQFF
TGTGCCACCAGCTCCCCCGGGACTTCTCACAATGAGCAGTTCTTC
>TRBV11-2|TRBD2|many|TRBJ2-5
CASSSWTSGDGGTQYF
TGTGCCAGCAGCTCATGGACTAGCGGAGACGGGGGGACCCAGTACTTC
>TRBV29-1|TRBD2|many|TRBJ2-3
CSVEASGTSGIDTQYF
TGCAGCGTTGAGGCCTCCGGGACTAGCGGGATAGATACGCAGTATTTT
>TRBV7-9|NA|many|TRBJ1-2
CASRFRYTF
TGTGCCAGCAGATTCAGGTACACCTTC
>TRBV29-1|NA|many|TRBJ1-5
CSVRERPNQPQHF
TGCAGCGTTCGTGAAAGGCCCAATCAGCCCCAGCATTTT
>TRBV29-1|NA|many|TRBJ2-5
CSVEPGPRYQETQYF
TGCAGCGTTGAACCGGGACCAAGGTACCAAGAGACCCAGTACTTC
>TRBV29-1|NA|many|TRBJ2-1
CSVESQTSGTDYNEQFF
TGCAGCGTTGAATCCCAAACCTCCGGGACGGACTACAATGAGCAGTTCTTC
>TRBV11-3|NA|few|TRBJ2-1
CASSLGVAINRREFF
TGTGCCAGCAGCTTAGGGGTAGCGATCAACAGACGGGAGTTCTTC
>TRBV12-3/TRBV12-4|NA|many|TRBJ2-3
CASSKLGTVSTDTQYF
TGTGCCAGCAGTAAATTAGGGACCGTGAGCACAGATACGCAGTATTTT
>TRBV20-1|TRBD1|many|TRBJ2-3
CSASDGTGQNF
TGCAGTGCCAGTGATGGGACAGGTCAGAACTTT
>TRBV3-1|NA|NA|TRBJ2-3
CASSQEHLVGTDTQYF
TGTGCCAGCAGCCAAGAACATCTAGTGGGCACAGATACGCAGTATTTT
>TRBV9|NA|many|TRBJ2-3
CASSVAQRPTDTQYF
TGTGCCAGCAGCGTAGCCCAGCGTCCCACAGATACGCAGTATTTT
>TRBV7-2|NA|many|TRBJ2-3
CASSLNQALSTDTQYF
TGTGCCAGCAGCTTAAACCAGGCTCTTAGCACAGATACGCAGTATTTT
>TRBV4-3|TRBD2|many|TRBJ2-5
CASSGSSGSFETQYF
TGCGCCAGCAGCGGGTCTAGCGGGAGTTTTGAGACCCAGTACTTC
>TRBV27|NA|NA|TRBJ1-6
CARSPRPRANSPLHF
TGTGCCCGCAGTCCCCGCCCCCGGGCTAATTCACCCCTCCACTTT
>TRBV7-2|TRBD2|many|TRBJ2-3
CASTLAGHTDTQYF
TGTGCCAGCACCTTAGCGGGACATACAGATACGCAGTATTTT
>TRBV28|NA|NA|TRBJ2-7
CASIPIGTRTYEQYF
TGTGCCAGCATTCCCATCGGGACTCGCACCTACGAGCAGTACTTC
>TRBV9|TRBD1|NA|TRBJ1-1
CASSPNRGGTEAFF
TGTGCCAGCAGCCCCAACAGGGGAGGCACTGAAGCTTTCTTT
>TRBV28|NA|few|TRBJ1-2
CASSFIGPQRGYTF
TGTGCCAGCAGTTTTATCGGGCCTCAGAGGGGCTACACCTTC
>TRBV7-2|TRBD2|many|TRBJ2-1
CASSLGGRAGVGNEQFF
TGTGCCAGCAGCTTAGGAGGTCGGGCGGGAGTAGGTAATGAGCAGTTCTTC